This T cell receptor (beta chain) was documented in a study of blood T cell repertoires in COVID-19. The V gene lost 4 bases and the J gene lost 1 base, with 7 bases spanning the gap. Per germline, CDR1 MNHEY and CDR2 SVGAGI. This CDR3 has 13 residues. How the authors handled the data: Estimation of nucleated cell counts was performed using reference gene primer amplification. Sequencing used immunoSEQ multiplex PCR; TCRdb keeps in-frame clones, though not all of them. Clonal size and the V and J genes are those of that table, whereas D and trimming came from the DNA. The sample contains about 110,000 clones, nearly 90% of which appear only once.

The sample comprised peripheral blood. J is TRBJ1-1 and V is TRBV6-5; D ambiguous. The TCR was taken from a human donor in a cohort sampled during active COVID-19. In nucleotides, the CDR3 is TGTGCCAGCAGTTCTGGCCCGAACACTGAAGCTTTCTTT. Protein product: CASSSGPNTEAFF.